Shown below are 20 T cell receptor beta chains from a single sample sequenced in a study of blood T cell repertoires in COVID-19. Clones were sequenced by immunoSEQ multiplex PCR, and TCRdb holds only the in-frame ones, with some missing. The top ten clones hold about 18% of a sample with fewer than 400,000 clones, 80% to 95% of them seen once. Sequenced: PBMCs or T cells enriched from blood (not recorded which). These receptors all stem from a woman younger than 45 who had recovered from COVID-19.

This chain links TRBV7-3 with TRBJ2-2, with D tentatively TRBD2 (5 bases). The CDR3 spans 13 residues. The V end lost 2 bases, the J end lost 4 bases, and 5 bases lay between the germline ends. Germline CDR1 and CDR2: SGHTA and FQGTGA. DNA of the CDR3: TGTGCCAGCAGCTTAGGGAGCACCGGGGAGCTGTTTTTT. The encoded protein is CASSLGSTGELFF.

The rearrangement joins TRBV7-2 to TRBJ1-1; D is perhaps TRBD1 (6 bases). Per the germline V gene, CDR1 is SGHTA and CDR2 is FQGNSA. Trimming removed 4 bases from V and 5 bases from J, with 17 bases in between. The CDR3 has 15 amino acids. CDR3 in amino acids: CASSSYRGAGTEAFF. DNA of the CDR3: TGTGCCAGCAGCTCCTACCGGGGGGCGGGTACTGAAGCTTTCTTT.

The CDR3 coding sequence is TGTGCCAGCAGGCCCGGGACAGGGGGCTTCACTGAAGCTTTCTTT. Its protein product is CASRPGTGGFTEAFF. This chain joins TRBV6-5 and TRBJ1-1, with TRBD1 matching 12 bases. CDR3 length: 15 residues. Germline V CDR1 and CDR2: MNHEY, SVGAGI. With V trimmed by 6 bases and J by 4 bases, 6 bases remained unmatched.

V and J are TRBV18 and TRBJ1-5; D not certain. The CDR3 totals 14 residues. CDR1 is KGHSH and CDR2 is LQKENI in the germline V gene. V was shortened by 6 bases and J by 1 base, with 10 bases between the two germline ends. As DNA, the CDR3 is TGTGCCAGCTCTCTAGACCGGAGCAATCAGCCCCAGCATTTT. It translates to CASSLDRSNQPQHF.

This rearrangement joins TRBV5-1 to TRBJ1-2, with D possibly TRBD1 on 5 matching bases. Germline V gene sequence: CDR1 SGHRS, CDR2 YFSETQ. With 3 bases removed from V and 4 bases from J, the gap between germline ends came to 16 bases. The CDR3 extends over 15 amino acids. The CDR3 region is CASSSTGGMGYGYTF. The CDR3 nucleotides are TGCGCCAGCAGCTCAACCGGGGGAATGGGCTATGGCTACACCTTC.

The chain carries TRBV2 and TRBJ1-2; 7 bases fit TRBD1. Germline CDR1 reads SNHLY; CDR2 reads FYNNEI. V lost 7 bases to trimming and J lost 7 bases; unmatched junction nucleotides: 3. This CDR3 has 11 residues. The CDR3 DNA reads TGTGCCAGCACAGGGGGATCTGGCTACACCTTC. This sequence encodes CASTGGSGYTF.

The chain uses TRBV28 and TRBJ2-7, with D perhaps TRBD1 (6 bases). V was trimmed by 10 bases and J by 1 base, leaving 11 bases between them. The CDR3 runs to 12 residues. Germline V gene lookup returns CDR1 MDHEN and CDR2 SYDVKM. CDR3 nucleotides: TGTGCCACCAAGGGGGAATCCTACGAGCAGTACTTC. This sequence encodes CATKGESYEQYF.

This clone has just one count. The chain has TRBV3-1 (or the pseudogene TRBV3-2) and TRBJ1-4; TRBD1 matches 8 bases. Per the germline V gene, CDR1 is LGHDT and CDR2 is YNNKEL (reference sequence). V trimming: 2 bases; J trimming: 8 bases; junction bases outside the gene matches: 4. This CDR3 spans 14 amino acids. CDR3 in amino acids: CASSQRQGMEKLFF. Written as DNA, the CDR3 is TGTGCCAGCAGCCAACGACAGGGGATGGAAAAACTGTTTTTT.

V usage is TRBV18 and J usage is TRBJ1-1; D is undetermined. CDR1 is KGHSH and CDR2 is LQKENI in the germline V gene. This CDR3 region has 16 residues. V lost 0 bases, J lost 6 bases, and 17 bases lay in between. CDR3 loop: CASSPPTGKDRPEAFF. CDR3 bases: TGTGCCAGCTCACCACCAACGGGAAAGGATCGGCCTGAAGCTTTCTTT.

Here the CDR3 reads CASRPYPRGAVDTEAFF. CDR3 nucleotide sequence: TGTGCCAGCAGACCCTACCCCCGGGGGGCTGTCGACACTGAAGCTTTCTTT. The chain combines TRBV28 with TRBJ1-1, with a weak D call TRBD1 (6 bases). Germline V gene lookup returns CDR1 MDHEN and CDR2 SYDVKM. V was shortened by 6 bases and J by 3 bases, with 23 bases between the two germline ends. The CDR3 spans 17 residues.

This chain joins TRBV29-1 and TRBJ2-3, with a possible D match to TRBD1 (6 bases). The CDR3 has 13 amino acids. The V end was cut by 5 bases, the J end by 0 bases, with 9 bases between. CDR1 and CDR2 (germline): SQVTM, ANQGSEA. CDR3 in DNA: TGCAGCGTTCGGACAGAAAGCACAGATACGCAGTATTTT. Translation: CSVRTESTDTQYF.

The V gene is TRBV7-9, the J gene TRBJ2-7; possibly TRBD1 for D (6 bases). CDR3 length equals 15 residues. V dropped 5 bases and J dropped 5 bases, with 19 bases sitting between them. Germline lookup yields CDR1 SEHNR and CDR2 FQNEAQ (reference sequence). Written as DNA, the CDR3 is TGTGCCAGCAGCCCGGGTAGGGGGATAGTTCACGAGCAGTACTTC. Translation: CASSPGRGIVHEQYF.

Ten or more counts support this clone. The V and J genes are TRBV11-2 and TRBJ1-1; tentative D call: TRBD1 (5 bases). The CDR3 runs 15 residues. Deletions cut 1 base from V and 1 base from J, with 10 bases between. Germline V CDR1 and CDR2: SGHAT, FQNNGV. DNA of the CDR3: TGTGCCAGCAGCTTAGTAAGGGGTAGGAACACTGAAGCTTTCTTT. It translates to CASSLVRGRNTEAFF.

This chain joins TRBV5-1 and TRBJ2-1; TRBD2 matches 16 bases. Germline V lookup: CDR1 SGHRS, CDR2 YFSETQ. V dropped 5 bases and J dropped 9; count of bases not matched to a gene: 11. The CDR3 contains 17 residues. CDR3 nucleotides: TGCGCCAGCAGGAAAGCGGGACTAGCGGGAGGGCCTGGTGAGCAGTTCTTC. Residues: CASRKAGLAGGPGEQFF.

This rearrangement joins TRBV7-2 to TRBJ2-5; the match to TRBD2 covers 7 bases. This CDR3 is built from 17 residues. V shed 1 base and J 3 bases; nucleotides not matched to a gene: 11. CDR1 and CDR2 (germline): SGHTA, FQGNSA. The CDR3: CASSLVFGPAGEETQYF. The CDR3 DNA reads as TGTGCCAGCAGCTTAGTCTTTGGCCCCGCGGGGGAAGAGACCCAGTACTTC.

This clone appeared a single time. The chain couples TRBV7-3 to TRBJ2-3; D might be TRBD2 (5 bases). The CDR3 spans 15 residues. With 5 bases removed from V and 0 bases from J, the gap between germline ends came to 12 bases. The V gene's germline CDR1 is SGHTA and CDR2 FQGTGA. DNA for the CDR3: TGTGCCAGCAGCCGAGGACGGGGAAGCACAGATACGCAGTATTTT. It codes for CASSRGRGSTDTQYF.

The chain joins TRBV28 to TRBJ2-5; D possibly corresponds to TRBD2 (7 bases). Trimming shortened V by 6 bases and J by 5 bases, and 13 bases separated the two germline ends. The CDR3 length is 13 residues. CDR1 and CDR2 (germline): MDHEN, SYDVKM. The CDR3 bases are TGTGCCAGCAGCCCGGGGGGCCGGGAGACCCAGTACTTC. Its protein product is CASSPGGRETQYF.

The CDR3 sequence: CASSQVWQGDFNQPQHF. For the CDR3, the DNA is TGCGCCAGCAGCCAAGTCTGGCAGGGGGATTTCAATCAGCCCCAGCATTTT. V usage is TRBV4-3 and J usage is TRBJ1-5, with 7 bases that match TRBD1. This CDR3 spans 17 amino acids. With V trimmed by 1 base and J by 3 bases, 9 bases remained unmatched. Germline V lookup: CDR1 LGHNA, CDR2 YSLEER.

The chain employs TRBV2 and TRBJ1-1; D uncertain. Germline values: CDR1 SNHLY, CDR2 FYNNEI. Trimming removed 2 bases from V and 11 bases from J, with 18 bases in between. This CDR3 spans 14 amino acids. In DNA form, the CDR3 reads TGTGCCAGCAGTGAACGTAGCAGTCCCAGAGGGGCTTTCTTT. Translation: CASSERSSPRGAFF.

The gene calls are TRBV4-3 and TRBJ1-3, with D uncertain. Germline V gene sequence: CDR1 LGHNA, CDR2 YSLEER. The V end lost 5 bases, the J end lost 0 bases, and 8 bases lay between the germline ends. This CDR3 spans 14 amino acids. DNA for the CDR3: TGCGCCAGCAGCGGCGGGATCTCTGGAAACACCATATATTTT. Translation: CASSGGISGNTIYF.